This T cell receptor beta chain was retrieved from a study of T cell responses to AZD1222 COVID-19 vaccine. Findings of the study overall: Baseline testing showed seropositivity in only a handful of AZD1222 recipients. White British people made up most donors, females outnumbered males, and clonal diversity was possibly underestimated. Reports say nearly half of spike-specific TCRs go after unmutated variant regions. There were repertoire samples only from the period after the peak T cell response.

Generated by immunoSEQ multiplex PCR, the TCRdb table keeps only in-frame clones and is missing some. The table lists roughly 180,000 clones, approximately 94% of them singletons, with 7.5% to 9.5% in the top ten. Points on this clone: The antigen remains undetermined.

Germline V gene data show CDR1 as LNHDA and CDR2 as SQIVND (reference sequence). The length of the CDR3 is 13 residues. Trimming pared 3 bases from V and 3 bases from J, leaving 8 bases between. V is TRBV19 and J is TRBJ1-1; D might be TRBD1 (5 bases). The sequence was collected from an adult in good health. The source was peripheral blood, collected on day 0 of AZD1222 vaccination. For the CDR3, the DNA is TGTGCCAGTAGTATCCGGGGGTACACTGAAGCTTTCTTT. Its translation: CASSIRGYTEAFF.